This T cell receptor (beta chain) originates from a study of blood T cell repertoires in COVID-19. This clone has only a few counts. Method: immunoSEQ multiplex PCR; TCRdb's copy keeps in-frame clones and lacks some. The table includes hundreds of thousands of clones, roughly 90% detected once. This sequence was found in a man aged 40-49 years with acute or convalescent COVID-19. Sequenced input: peripheral blood.

The CDR3 bases are TGTGCCAGCAGGGGCAGGGGGAGTACTGAAGCTTTCTTT. Translating gives CASRGRGSTEAFF. The chain employs TRBV21-1 and TRBJ1-1; the DNA was not compared with TRBD1, the D call given in the table. TRBV21-1 is tagged as a pseudogene. The CDR3 is 13 residues long.